This passage covers 20 T cell receptor beta chains from one sample sequenced in a study of T cell repertoires in cytomegalovirus infection. The antigens for these receptors are not known. TCRdb independently ran MiXCR on the reads; one entry per CDR3 protein. The profile shows around 120,000 distinct CDR3 sequences, approximately 45% of them singletons. The specimen was CD8+ T cells from cultured PBMCs, collected from culture after CMV antigen stimulation. These receptors all come from a human donor in good health (CMV status not recorded). Some clones in this sample may be carry-over from other donors' samples.

V usage is TRBV2 and J usage is TRBJ2-3, with D possibly matching TRBD1 (5 bases). The CDR3 length is 20 residues. The germline V gene encodes CDR1 SNHLY and CDR2 FYNNEI. The germline V and J ends were trimmed by 5 bases and 5 bases, with 32 bases remaining between them. The CDR3 DNA is TGTGCCAGCAGTAGTTCCCACGACAGAATTACCTTCCTTGGGAAAGATACGCAGTATTTT. It specifies CASSSSHDRITFLGKDTQYF.

V is TRBV7-4 and J is TRBJ2-7; D unclear. Trimming cost V 1 base and J 7 bases, with 8 bases left between them. The CDR3 is 12 amino acids. Germline V gene data show CDR1 as SGHVT and CDR2 as SQSDAQ. CDR3 bases: TGTGCCAGCAGCTTAGGTCCCCTGGAGCAGTACTTC. Residues: CASSLGPLEQYF.

The chain carries TRBV23-1 and TRBJ1-1; D unresolved. TRBV23-1 is treated as an ORF (open reading frame) with a function not yet certain. V lost 3 bases to trimming and J lost 0 bases, with 8 bases between them. The CDR3 spans 14 residues. This chain's CDR3 is CASSHTGMNTEAFF. In DNA form, the CDR3 reads TGCGCCAGCAGTCATACGGGAATGAACACTGAAGCTTTCTTT.

This clonotype was counted a few times. The chain is built from TRBV6-5 and TRBJ2-1, with D perhaps matching TRBD1 or TRBD2 (5 bases each). V was clipped by 3 bases and J by 7 bases, with 10 bases between them. This CDR3 region has 13 residues. Germline CDR1 is MNHEY and CDR2 is SVGAGI. CDR3 sequence (DNA): TGTGCCAGCAGTTATACAGGAGGAAATGAGCAGTTCTTC. It yields the protein CASSYTGGNEQFF.

A word on this clonotype: An end of the junction does not agree with germline; a read error may underlie this. The gene calls are TRBV15 and TRBJ2-3; 7 positions match TRBD1. Germline V CDR1 and CDR2: LNHNV, YYDKDF (reference sequence). The length of the CDR3 is 15 residues. CDR3 loop: CAASRDGTGTDTQYF. The CDR3 DNA reads TGTGCCGCCAGCAGAGACGGGACAGGCACAGATACGCAGTATTTT.

This chain joins TRBV4-1 and TRBJ2-5; D might be TRBD2 (6 bases). V shed 0 bases and J shed 6 bases, with 14 bases lying between them. The CDR3 runs 15 residues. The germline gives CDR1 MGHRA, CDR2 YSYEKL. The CDR3 bases are TGCGCCAGCAGCCAAGAGGTCTGGGGGGTGAAGACCCAGTACTTC. Translated: CASSQEVWGVKTQYF.

The rearrangement uses TRBV7-7 and TRBJ2-5, with 7 bases fitting TRBD2. Germline V CDR1 and CDR2: SSHAT, FNYEAQ (reference sequence). The CDR3 has 15 amino acids. The ends lost 1 base at V and 4 bases at J; junction bases unmatched: 6. The CDR3 DNA is TGTGCCAGCAGCTTAGTTGCTAGCGGTGGAGAGACCCAGTACTTC. Its translation is CASSLVASGGETQYF.

This clonotype is hyperexpanded within its sample. The chain joins TRBV7-9 to TRBJ1-1; 8 nucleotides line up with TRBD1. The CDR3 contains 17 residues. From germline, CDR1 is SEHNR and CDR2 FQNEAQ (reference sequence). V lost 4 bases and J lost 0; bases outside the gene matches: 10. CDR3 DNA: TGTGCCAGCAGCTCCCACGATTGGACAGGGATGAACACTGAAGCTTTCTTT. It codes for CASSSHDWTGMNTEAFF.

This clonotype occurred a few times. The chain joins TRBV6-5 to TRBJ2-1; a weak D match, TRBD1 (6 bases). Germline V gene data show CDR1 as MNHEY and CDR2 as SVGAGI. The CDR3 loop spans 16 amino acids. Trimming shortened V by 0 bases and J by 11 bases, and 20 bases separated the two germline ends. This CDR3 reads CASSYSKRTARGKQFF. CDR3 coding DNA: TGTGCCAGCAGTTACTCGAAGAGGACAGCAAGGGGAAAGCAGTTCTTC.

This rearrangement joins TRBV11-1 to TRBJ2-6, with 10 positions matching TRBD1. The CDR3 sequence is 16 residues long. Germline loops: CDR1 SGHAT, CDR2 FQDESV (reference sequence). Trimming removed 5 bases from V and 6 bases from J; junction bases left unmatched: 7. In DNA form, the CDR3 reads TGTGCCAGCAGCGGAGGGACAGGGGTTATGGCCAACGTCCTGACTTTC. Translated: CASSGGTGVMANVLTF.

This clonotype has more than one count but fewer than ten. The chain is built from TRBV7-6 and TRBJ1-2; no firm D call. The CDR3 length is 14 residues. Trimming removed 1 base at V and 7 bases at J, with 13 bases between. CDR1 and CDR2 from the germline V gene are SGHVS and FNYEAQ. The DNA for the CDR3 is TGTGCCAGCAGCTTAGGGAAGTTTACCTCTGGCTACACCTTC. It specifies CASSLGKFTSGYTF.

V usage is TRBV11-2 and J usage is TRBJ2-2; TRBD2 is a possible D gene (7 bases). The germline CDR1 and CDR2 sequences are SGHAT and FQNNGV. V gave up 4 bases and J gave up 3 bases, with 18 bases separating them. This CDR3 has 17 residues. In DNA form, the CDR3 reads TGTGCCAGCAGCTCCCGTGTGGGGGGGCTCGACACCGGGGAGCTGTTTTTT. It is translated as CASSSRVGGLDTGELFF.

The genes are TRBV6-6 and TRBJ2-1, with 9 bases that match TRBD1. V lost 2 bases to trimming and J lost 7 bases; unmatched junction nucleotides: 3. The V gene's germline CDR1 is MNHNY and CDR2 SVGAGI (reference sequence). The CDR3 consists of 14 residues. CDR3 in amino acids: CASSYGTGWNEQFF. Written as DNA, the CDR3 is TGTGCCAGCAGTTACGGGACAGGGTGGAATGAGCAGTTCTTC.

This clonotype was observed at least ten times. The gene calls are TRBV6-1 and TRBJ1-1; 7 bases agree with TRBD1. The CDR3 totals 13 residues. The ends lost 8 bases at V and 1 base at J; junction bases unmatched: 4. Germline V gene sequence: CDR1 MNHNS, CDR2 SASEGT. CDR3 DNA sequence: TGTGCCAGCTACGACAGGGCGAACACTGAAGCTTTCTTT. Amino acids: CASYDRANTEAFF.

This clonotype was recorded a few times. The J gene is TRBJ1-1, the V gene TRBV19, with no clear D. The CDR3 totals 14 residues. Per the germline V gene, CDR1 is LNHDA and CDR2 is SQIVND (reference sequence). Between the trimmed V and J ends, which lost 1 base and 0 bases, there was a span of 6 bases. The CDR3: CASSIVLLNTEAFF. In DNA, the CDR3 is TGTGCCAGTAGTATAGTCCTTTTGAACACTGAAGCTTTCTTT. Variable domain in full (rest from reference TRBV19 and TRBJ1-1): DGGITQSPKYLFRKEGQNVTLSCEQNLNHDAMYWYRQDPGQGLRLIYYSQIVNDFQKGDIAEGYSVSREKKESFPLTVTSAQKNPTAFYLCASSIVLLNTEAFFGQGTRLTVV.

The gene calls are TRBV6-1 and TRBJ1-3; no clear D gene. The V and J ends lost 6 bases and 0 bases respectively, with 18 bases between them. The germline CDR1 and CDR2 sequences are MNHNS and SASEGT. The CDR3 has 17 amino acids. The CDR3 loop reads CASRLASAANSGNTIYF. The CDR3 DNA follows: TGTGCCAGCAGACTCGCCTCAGCGGCAAACTCTGGAAACACCATATATTTT.

The chain links TRBV18 to TRBJ2-5; TRBD2 matches at 12 bases. The CDR3 has 15 residues. The trim removed 3 bases at V and 6 bases at J, leaving 5 bases unmatched. CDR1 and CDR2 from the germline V gene are KGHSH and LQKENI. CDR3 residues: CASSPATSGGKTQYF. CDR3 in DNA: TGTGCCAGCTCACCCGCGACTAGCGGGGGAAAGACCCAGTACTTC.

This clonotype was recorded once. This chain connects TRBV7-2 to TRBJ2-1; D is possibly TRBD2 (7 bases). The germline CDR1 and CDR2 sequences are SGHTA and FQGNSA. Deletions cut 9 bases from V and 9 bases from J, with 21 bases between. The CDR3 runs to 14 residues. The CDR3 region has the DNA TGTGCCAGGCGGGTTGGCGGGGGCCCACTTGAGCAGTTCTTC. Translated: CARRVGGGPLEQFF.

V usage is TRBV5-6 and J usage is TRBJ2-2; D remains ambiguous. Germline V gives CDR1 SGHDT, CDR2 YYEEEE. With 6 bases removed from V and 3 bases from J, the gap between germline ends came to 6 bases. The CDR3 runs 12 residues. CDR3 loop: CASNSYTGELFF. The CDR3, as DNA: TGTGCCAGCAACTCATACACCGGGGAGCTGTTTTTT.

This clonotype appeared a few times. The CDR3 nucleotides read TGCAGCGTATCCGGGACAGGGGCTGATACCTACGAGCAGTACTTC. Its protein product is CSVSGTGADTYEQYF. V usage is TRBV29-1 and J usage is TRBJ2-7, with 10 nucleotides matching TRBD1. Germline V CDR1 and CDR2: SQVTM, ANQGSEA. V was pared by 6 bases and J by 2 bases, with 10 bases of the junction left unmatched. This CDR3 has 15 amino acids.